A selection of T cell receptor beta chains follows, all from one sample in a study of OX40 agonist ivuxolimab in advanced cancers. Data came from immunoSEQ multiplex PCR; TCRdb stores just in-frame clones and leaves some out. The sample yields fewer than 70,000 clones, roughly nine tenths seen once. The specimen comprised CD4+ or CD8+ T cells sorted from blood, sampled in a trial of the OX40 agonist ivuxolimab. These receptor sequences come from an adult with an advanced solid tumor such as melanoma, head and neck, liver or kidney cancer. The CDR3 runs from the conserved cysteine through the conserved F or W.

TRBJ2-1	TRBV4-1	CASSQLSGGGEQFF
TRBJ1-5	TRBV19	CASRGVTLGATPYQPQHF
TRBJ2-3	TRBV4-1	CASSQDPQRDLTDTQYF
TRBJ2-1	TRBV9	CASSVGQRIYNEQFF
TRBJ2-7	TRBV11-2	CASSLGVGVGYEQYF
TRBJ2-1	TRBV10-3	CAISTSGPTYNEQFF
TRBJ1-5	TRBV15	CATAGHSSNQPQHF
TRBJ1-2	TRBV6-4	CASSDSGFGYTF
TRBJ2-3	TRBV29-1	CSVEARGLAGGWTDTQYF
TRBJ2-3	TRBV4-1	CASSQVGGGRTDTQYF
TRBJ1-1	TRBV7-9	CASSTGQANTEAFF
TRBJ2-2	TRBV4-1	CASSQIAGVTGELFF
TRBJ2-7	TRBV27	CASSLKGSYEQYF
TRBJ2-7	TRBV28	CASSPSGEQYF
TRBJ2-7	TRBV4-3	CASSQHQGSYEQYF
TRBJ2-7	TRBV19	CASSMSEEQYF
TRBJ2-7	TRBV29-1	CSVEGAGEQYEQYF
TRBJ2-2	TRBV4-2	CASHEVTGELFF
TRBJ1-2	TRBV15	CATSRREGFNYGYTF
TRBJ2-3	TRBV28	CASSLFAGGTRDTQYF
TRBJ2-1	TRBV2	CASSDAGVLYNEQFF
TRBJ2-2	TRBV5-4	CASSTAGTGVPGELFF
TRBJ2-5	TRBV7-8	CASSRGLGGETQYF
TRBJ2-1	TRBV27	CASSLIPLAYNEQFF
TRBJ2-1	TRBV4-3	CASSQDRGPYNEQFF
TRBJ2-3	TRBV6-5	CASTYGKSTDTQYF
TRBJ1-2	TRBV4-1	CASSQDTQGGIYGYTF
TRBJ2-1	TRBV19	CASSSPNSGTGPYNEQFF
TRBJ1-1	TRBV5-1	CASSGTGISEAFF
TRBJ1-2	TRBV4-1	CASSQVSLDGYTF
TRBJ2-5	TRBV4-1	CASRSGGWQETQYF
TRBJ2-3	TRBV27	CASSFLGLGDTQYF
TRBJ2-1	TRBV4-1	CASSQAPSGGNEQFF
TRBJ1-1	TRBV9	CASSVSYHGQEAFF
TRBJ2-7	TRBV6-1	CASSELAGADEQYF
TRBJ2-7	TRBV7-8	CASSSDTGTASYEQYF
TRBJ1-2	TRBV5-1	CASSLAGDQGKSGYTF
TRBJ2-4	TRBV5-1	CASSLGQEFLAKNIQYF
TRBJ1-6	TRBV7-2	CASSSLGNRQSSPLHF
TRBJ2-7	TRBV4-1	CASSQVLAVAASYEQYF
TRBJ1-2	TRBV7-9	CASTPKGVIGYGYTF
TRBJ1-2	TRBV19	CASIALEGDRETHPYGYTF
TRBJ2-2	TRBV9	CASSVGSHTGELFF
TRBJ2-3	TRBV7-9	CASSPRQGESTDTQYF
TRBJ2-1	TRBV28	CASSLWGRSFFPSYNEQFF